The 18 T cell receptor beta chains below all came from one sample that was sequenced in a study of cytomegalovirus exposure and HLA in healthy donors. Assay: immunoSEQ multiplex PCR; the TCRdb copy retains only in-frame clones and omits some. The profile shows 150,000 to 200,000 clones, roughly 90% of them singletons. The sample comprised PBMCs. Source of these receptors: a woman in her 30s in good health and CMV-seronegative.

CDR3 sequence (DNA): TGCGCCAGCAGCCAAGGACAGGGGAACAGAAACACCATATATTTT. Protein: CASSQGQGNRNTIYF. This rearrangement joins TRBV4-1 to TRBJ1-3; 8 bases map to TRBD1. Germline loops: CDR1 MGHRA, CDR2 YSYEKL. The trim removed 1 base at V and 5 bases at J, leaving 4 bases unmatched. The CDR3 sequence is 15 residues long.

The J gene is TRBJ1-5, the V gene TRBV6-1, with D possibly matching TRBD1 (6 bases). The CDR3 spans 14 residues. CDR1 is MNHNS and CDR2 is SASEGT in the germline V gene. The V gene lost 4 bases and the J gene lost 6 bases, with 13 bases spanning the gap. CDR3 bases: TGTGCCAGCAGTGGACCCTACAGGGTTCAGCCCCAGCATTTT. This sequence encodes CASSGPYRVQPQHF.

This chain uses TRBV11-2 with TRBJ2-7; 9 bases agree with TRBD1. V gave up 6 bases and J gave up 1 base; unmatched junction bases: 7. Germline V gene data show CDR1 as SGHAT and CDR2 as FQNNGV. The CDR3 runs 15 residues. CDR3 in DNA: TGTGCCAGCAGGGTACCGGGACAGGGTTCCTACGAGCAGTACTTC. This gives the protein CASRVPGQGSYEQYF.

V gene TRBV9 combines with J gene TRBJ2-5, with 12 bases lining up with TRBD2. CDR1 and CDR2 (germline): SGDLS, YYNGEE. The CDR3 is made up of 16 amino acids. Unmatched junction bases numbered 12, after V lost 4 bases and J lost 8 bases. CDR3 residues: CASSPRTSGDMYTQYF. The CDR3 nucleotides are TGTGCCAGCAGCCCTCGGACTAGCGGGGACATGTATACCCAGTACTTC.

The chain links TRBV6-1 to TRBJ2-1; D uncertain. CDR1 MNHNS and CDR2 SASEGT come from the germline V gene. This CDR3 contains 12 residues. Deletions cut 5 bases from V and 4 bases from J, with 6 bases between. The CDR3 sequence: CASSSIYNEQFF. As DNA, the CDR3 is TGTGCCAGCAGTTCGATTTACAATGAGCAGTTCTTC.

V is TRBV9 and J is TRBJ1-3; a possible D gene is TRBD1 (6 bases). The germline CDR1 and CDR2 sequences are SGDLS and YYNGEE. V dropped 6 bases and J dropped 4 bases, with 14 bases sitting between them. There are 14 residues in the CDR3. CDR3 protein: CASTPTDRGNTIYF. The CDR3 DNA follows: TGTGCCAGCACCCCGACAGACAGGGGAAACACCATATATTTT.

This clone was picked up one time. The chain couples TRBV5-1 to TRBJ2-5, with TRBD2 as a possible D gene (6 bases). CDR1 is SGHRS and CDR2 is YFSETQ in the germline V gene. The germline V and J ends were trimmed by 2 bases and 2 bases, with 25 bases remaining between them. This CDR3 has 19 residues. This chain's CDR3 is CASSFFRLGRETRQETQYF. CDR3 DNA: TGCGCCAGCAGCTTCTTCCGACTAGGGCGTGAAACCCGTCAAGAGACCCAGTACTTC. Full variable domain (missing parts from reference TRBV5-1 and TRBJ2-5): KAGVTQTPRYLIKTRGQQVTLSCSPISGHRSVSWYQQTPGQGLQFLFEYFSETQRNKGNFPGRFSGRQFSNSRSEMNVSTLELGDSALYLCASSFFRLGRETRQETQYFGPGTRLLVL.

The rearrangement joins TRBV2 to TRBJ1-4; 7 nucleotides agree with TRBD1. The CDR3 is 15 amino acids. The trim removed 3 bases at V and 7 bases at J, leaving 8 bases unmatched. CDR1 and CDR2 (germline): SNHLY, FYNNEI. The CDR3 nucleotides are TGTGCCAGCAGTGAGACAGGGATATTCGCTGAAAAACTGTTTTTT. Translation gives CASSETGIFAEKLFF.

The V gene is TRBV2, the J gene TRBJ1-4; D is uncertain. The ends were cut back, 8 bases at V and 8 bases at J, with 12 bases in the middle. The germline V gene encodes CDR1 SNHLY and CDR2 FYNNEI. This CDR3 has 12 residues. The CDR3 nucleotides read TGTGCCAGCGGTGGGTTGTGGGAAAAACTGTTTTTT. This gives the protein CASGGLWEKLFF.

The V and J genes are TRBV30 and TRBJ1-3, with unresolved D. Germline CDR1 and CDR2: GTSNPN and SVGIG (reference sequence). The ends were cut back, 4 bases at V and 0 bases at J, with 7 bases in the middle. The CDR3 length is 13 residues. The CDR3, as DNA: TGTGCCTGGACAACCGTCTCTGGAAACACCATATATTTT. The encoded protein is CAWTTVSGNTIYF.

This clone was recorded only once. The chain links TRBV15 to TRBJ1-4; a weak D match, TRBD1 (6 bases). CDR1 is LNHNV, CDR2 YYDKDF, per germline (reference sequence). This CDR3 spans 16 amino acids. V was clipped by 0 bases and J by 7 bases, with 15 bases between them. The CDR3 protein is CATSRDFGGLGEKLFF. CDR3 bases: TGTGCCACCAGCAGAGATTTCGGGGGGCTTGGTGAAAAACTGTTTTTT.

The V and J genes are TRBV23-1 and TRBJ1-5; D gene uncertain. TRBV23-1 falls under the ORF class, with uncertain function. Trimming left V 3 bases short and J 7 bases short, with 7 bases between. CDR3 length equals 12 residues. The CDR3 sequence is CASSQNVQPQHF. The CDR3, as DNA: TGCGCCAGCAGTCAGAACGTACAGCCCCAGCATTTT.

J is TRBJ2-2 and V is TRBV12-5, with 8 bases lining up with TRBD1. Unmatched junction bases numbered 4, after V lost 5 bases and J lost 5 bases. CDR1 and CDR2 (germline): LGHNT, FRNRAP. The CDR3 extends over 14 amino acids. This CDR3 is CASGPRQGTGELFF. In DNA form, the CDR3 reads TGTGCTAGTGGTCCACGACAGGGGACCGGGGAGCTGTTTTTT.

The chain recombines TRBV7-9 with TRBJ1-1; 7 bases are shared with TRBD1. The CDR3 spans 15 residues. With 5 bases clipped from V and 1 base from J, the junction kept 7 bases outside the gene matches. Germline lookup yields CDR1 SEHNR and CDR2 FQNEAQ (reference sequence). The CDR3 loop reads CASSQGDRENTEAFF. CDR3 nucleotides: TGTGCCAGCAGCCAGGGAGACAGGGAGAACACTGAAGCTTTCTTT.

The chain has TRBV27 and TRBJ2-1; possibly TRBD1 or TRBD2 for D (5 bases each). The ends were cut back, 2 bases at V and 2 bases at J, with 13 bases in the middle. This CDR3 has 16 amino acids. In germline, CDR1 is MNHEY, CDR2 SMNVEV (reference sequence). CDR3 in amino acids: CASSLDGVGAYNEQFF. Written as DNA, the CDR3 is TGTGCCAGCAGTTTAGACGGGGTAGGGGCCTACAATGAGCAGTTCTTC.

This chain links TRBV7-2 with TRBJ2-3; 15 nucleotides align to TRBD2. Germline CDR1 and CDR2: SGHTA and FQGNSA. With 1 base clipped from V and 5 bases from J, the junction kept 10 bases outside the gene matches. The CDR3 has 19 amino acids. The CDR3 sequence is CASSLGVGTSGGSGDTQYF. The CDR3 region has the DNA TGTGCCAGCAGCTTAGGAGTGGGGACTAGCGGGGGGAGCGGAGATACGCAGTATTTT.

The genes are TRBV5-5 and TRBJ1-1; D ambiguous. Germline V gene sequence: CDR1 SGHKS, CDR2 YYEKEE (reference sequence). Trimming took 2 bases from V and 0 from J, leaving 8 bases between them. The CDR3 is 14 amino acids. CDR3 loop: CASSFEWMNTEAFF. The CDR3 bases are TGTGCCAGCAGCTTTGAATGGATGAACACTGAAGCTTTCTTT.

The chain employs TRBV7-9 and TRBJ2-5, with D unclear. V dropped 5 bases and J dropped 0 bases, with 7 bases sitting between them. Germline V CDR1 and CDR2: SEHNR, FQNEAQ (reference sequence). The CDR3 consists of 13 residues. The DNA of the CDR3 is TGTGCCAGCAGCCTGTCGTACCAAGAGACCCAGTACTTC. As protein: CASSLSYQETQYF.